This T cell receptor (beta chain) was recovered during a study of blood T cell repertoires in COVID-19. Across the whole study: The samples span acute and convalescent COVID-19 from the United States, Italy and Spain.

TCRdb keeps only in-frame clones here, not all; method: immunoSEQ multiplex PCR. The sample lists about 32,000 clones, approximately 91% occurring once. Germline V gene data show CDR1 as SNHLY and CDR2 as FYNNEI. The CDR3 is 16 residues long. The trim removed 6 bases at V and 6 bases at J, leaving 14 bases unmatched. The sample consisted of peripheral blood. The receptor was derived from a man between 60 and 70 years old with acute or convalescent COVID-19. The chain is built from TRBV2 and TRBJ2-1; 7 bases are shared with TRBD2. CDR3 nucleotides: TGTGCCAGCAGGGTAGATATGGGCGGGAGCGCCAATGAGCAGTTCTTC. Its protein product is CASRVDMGGSANEQFF. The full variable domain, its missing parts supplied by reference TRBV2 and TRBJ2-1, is EPEVTQTPSHQVTQMGQEVILRCVPISNHLYFYWYRQILGQKVEFLVSFYNNEISEKSEIFDDQFSVERPDGSNFTLKIRSTKLEDSAMYFCASRVDMGGSANEQFFGPGTRLTVL.